The 23 T cell receptor beta chains in this list originate from one sample, sequenced in a study of shared clonotypes between healthy human individuals. Profiled with immunoSEQ multiplex PCR; TCRdb holds only in-frame clones, not every one. The table records around 2.5 million clones, 80% to 95% of them present only once. Sequencing was done on a sample of naive CD4+ T cells from PBMCs. Subset described: CD45RA+ positively selected. The receptors come from a man between 18 and 29 years old in good health. Some clones in this sample may be carry-over from other donors' samples.

On this clone: The sample holds other DNA sequences that translate to the same CDR3. The rearrangement joins TRBV7-3 to TRBJ2-1; D remains unclear. Trimming shortened V by 5 bases and J by 0 bases, and 5 bases separated the two germline ends. The CDR3 consists of 13 residues. CDR1 and CDR2 (germline): SGHTA, FQGTGA. The CDR3 spells CASSTDSYNEQFF. In nucleotides, the CDR3 is TGTGCCAGCAGCACGGACTCCTACAATGAGCAGTTCTTC. Filled out from reference TRBV7-3 and TRBJ2-1, the complete variable domain reads GAGVSQTPSNKVTEKGKYVELRCDPISGHTALYWYRQSLGQGPEFLIYFQGTGAADDSGLPNDRFFAVRPEGSVSTLKIQRTERGDSAVYLCASSTDSYNEQFFGPGTRLTVL.

The V and J genes are TRBV7-2 and TRBJ1-1; D perhaps matches TRBD1 (5 bases). This CDR3 has 14 residues. Germline values: CDR1 SGHTA, CDR2 FQGNSA. V was shortened by 3 bases and J by 2 bases, with 10 bases between the two germline ends. The CDR3 is CASSLTRVNTEAFF. The CDR3 region has the DNA TGTGCCAGCAGCTTGACCAGGGTTAACACTGAAGCTTTCTTT.

This clone was counted a single time. The V call is TRBV12-5, the J call TRBJ2-1, with TRBD2 identical over 9 bases. V lost 0 bases and J lost 10; bases outside the gene matches: 1. CDR1 and CDR2 from the germline V gene are LGHNT and FRNRAP. The CDR3 consists of 13 residues. In nucleotides, the CDR3 is TGTGCTAGTGGTTTGGTGACTAGCGGAGAGCAGTTCTTC. Protein product: CASGLVTSGEQFF.

The J gene is TRBJ2-7, the V gene TRBV7-8, with a tentative D call TRBD2 (7 bases). The CDR3 has 15 amino acids. The ends were cut back, 0 bases at V and 8 bases at J, with 17 bases in the middle. CDR1 and CDR2 from the germline V gene are SGHVS and FQNEAQ. The CDR3 sequence: CASSLARGPNSQQYF. CDR3 DNA: TGTGCCAGCAGCTTAGCGCGGGGGCCCAATTCCCAGCAGTACTTC.

V and J are TRBV27 and TRBJ1-2, with a weak D call TRBD1 (5 bases). Trimming cost V 3 bases and J 3 bases, with 8 bases left between them. Germline CDR1 MNHEY, CDR2 SMNVEV (reference sequence). The length of the CDR3 is 13 residues. The CDR3 coding sequence is TGTGCCAGCAGTTTGGTCAGGGACTATGGCTACACCTTC. Its translation is CASSLVRDYGYTF.

This clone was seen once. The chain employs TRBV5-1 and TRBJ2-7; TRBD1 matches 7 bases. The CDR3 length is 15 residues. V lost 5 bases to trimming and J lost 2 bases; unmatched junction nucleotides: 10. Germline V CDR1 and CDR2: SGHRS, YFSETQ. CDR3: CASRRITGTAYEQYF. The CDR3 DNA sequence: TGCGCCAGCAGACGTATTACCGGGACAGCCTACGAGCAGTACTTC.

The chain employs TRBV7-3 and TRBJ2-3; D gene unclear. V was pared by 2 bases and J by 3 bases, with 9 bases between. Germline V gene data show CDR1 as SGHTA and CDR2 as FQGTGA. This CDR3 spans 14 amino acids. The CDR3 reads CASSLLVGTDTQYF. The CDR3 DNA reads as TGTGCCAGCAGCTTACTCGTGGGGACAGATACGCAGTATTTT. The whole variable domain, filled in from reference TRBV7-3 and TRBJ2-3, reads GAGVSQTPSNKVTEKGKYVELRCDPISGHTALYWYRQSLGQGPEFLIYFQGTGAADDSGLPNDRFFAVRPEGSVSTLKIQRTERGDSAVYLCASSLLVGTDTQYFGPGTRLTVL.

In its sample, this clone was seen once. This chain joins TRBV5-1 and TRBJ1-1, with a tentative D call TRBD1 (5 bases). This CDR3 region has 15 residues. Germline CDR1 SGHRS, CDR2 YFSETQ. V shed 0 bases and J shed 4 bases, with 13 bases lying between them. The CDR3 sequence: CASSLVGDGGTEAFF. CDR3 in DNA: TGCGCCAGCAGCTTGGTGGGGGACGGTGGCACTGAAGCTTTCTTT.

V is TRBV30 and J is TRBJ1-4; 7 bases match TRBD1. The ends lost 1 base at V and 3 bases at J; junction bases unmatched: 8. Looked up from germline, CDR1 is GTSNPN and CDR2 is SVGIG (reference sequence). CDR3 length: 16 residues. DNA of the CDR3: TGTGCCTGGAGTGAGCCCAGGGACAGTCCTAATGAAAAACTGTTTTTT. It yields the protein CAWSEPRDSPNEKLFF.

The rearrangement uses TRBV5-1 and TRBJ1-1, with D perhaps matching TRBD1 (5 bases). This CDR3 comprises 13 residues. The V end lost 4 bases, the J end lost 0 bases, and 7 bases lay between the germline ends. The germline V gene has CDR1 SGHRS and CDR2 YFSETQ. The CDR3 loop reads CASSIQVNTEAFF. The CDR3 nucleotides read TGCGCCAGCAGCATACAGGTGAACACTGAAGCTTTCTTT. The full variable domain, rest sourced from reference TRBV5-1 and TRBJ1-1, is KAGVTQTPRYLIKTRGQQVTLSCSPISGHRSVSWYQQTPGQGLQFLFEYFSETQRNKGNFPGRFSGRQFSNSRSEMNVSTLELGDSALYLCASSIQVNTEAFFGQGTRLTVV.

The V gene is TRBV7-2, the J gene TRBJ2-1, with TRBD1 matching 9 bases. Trimming took 3 bases from V and 3 from J; bases not matched to a gene: 9. Germline V gene sequence: CDR1 SGHTA, CDR2 FQGNSA. The CDR3 consists of 17 residues. CDR3 in DNA: TGTGCCAGCAGCTTGGTTGGGACAGGGAATCGCTACAATGAGCAGTTCTTC. This gives the protein CASSLVGTGNRYNEQFF.

The chain recombines TRBV13 with TRBJ2-3; D is unresolved. Trimming shortened V by 7 bases and J by 6 bases, and 14 bases separated the two germline ends. Per the germline V gene, CDR1 is PRHDT and CDR2 is FYEKMQ (reference sequence). The CDR3 is 13 amino acids. The CDR3 loop reads CASTQPILDTQYF. Here the CDR3 DNA reads TGTGCCAGCACCCAACCCATCCTTGATACGCAGTATTTT.

The chain employs TRBV4-1 and TRBJ2-1, with 8 bases fitting TRBD2. The CDR3 is 15 residues long. Germline V gene sequence: CDR1 MGHRA, CDR2 YSYEKL. V lost 0 bases, J lost 5 bases, and 3 bases stayed unmatched. The CDR3 DNA follows: TGCGCCAGCAGCCAAGACCCAGCGGGGGACAATGAGCAGTTCTTC. Its translation: CASSQDPAGDNEQFF.

The J gene is TRBJ1-2, the V gene TRBV5-1; TRBD1 is a possible D gene (5 bases). The V gene's germline CDR1 is SGHRS and CDR2 YFSETQ. V shed 4 bases and J shed 4 bases, with 17 bases lying between them. The CDR3 consists of 15 residues. The CDR3, as DNA: TGCGCCAGCAGCAAGGGCACCCCGGGGGGCTATGGCTACACCTTC. Translation: CASSKGTPGGYGYTF.

This clone occurred a few times. The chain recombines TRBV9 with TRBJ1-1, with D possibly being TRBD1 (5 bases). The CDR3 contains 14 residues. The germline gives CDR1 SGDLS, CDR2 YYNGEE. Trimming pared 2 bases from V and 7 bases from J, leaving 15 bases between. The CDR3 reads CASSVRDRNVEAFF. The CDR3 region has the DNA TGTGCCAGCAGCGTCCGGGACCGAAACGTTGAAGCTTTCTTT.

The chain joins TRBV5-1 to TRBJ1-4; no definite D call. CDR1 is SGHRS, CDR2 YFSETQ, per germline. This CDR3 has 15 residues. Trimming took 4 bases from V and 0 from J, leaving 10 bases between them. The CDR3 bases are TGCGCCAGCAGCCCGGCACGGGCAACTAATGAAAAACTGTTTTTT. It encodes CASSPARATNEKLFF. The full variable domain, in which reference TRBV5-1 and TRBJ1-4 provide the parts outside the CDR3, is KAGVTQTPRYLIKTRGQQVTLSCSPISGHRSVSWYQQTPGQGLQFLFEYFSETQRNKGNFPGRFSGRQFSNSRSEMNVSTLELGDSALYLCASSPARATNEKLFFGSGTQLSVL.

In the case of this clone: The same CDR3 can be traced to other DNA sequences in this sample. In DNA form, the CDR3 reads TGTGCCAGCAGCGTAGGGGGGAACTATGGCTACACCTTC. Translation gives CASSVGGNYGYTF. The chain employs TRBV9 and TRBJ1-2; possible D gene TRBD1, 5 bases. Germline lookup yields CDR1 SGDLS and CDR2 YYNGEE. With 0 bases removed from V and 2 bases from J, the gap between germline ends came to 5 bases. The CDR3 consists of 13 residues.

The V call is TRBV7-2, the J call TRBJ2-2; TRBD1 matches at 10 bases. Trimming cost V 3 bases and J 4 bases; bases outside gene matches: 2. Per the germline V gene, CDR1 is SGHTA and CDR2 is FQGNSA. The CDR3 totals 15 residues. CDR3 coding DNA: TGTGCCAGCAGCTTGGGACAGGGGATCACCGGGGAGCTGTTTTTT. This sequence encodes CASSLGQGITGELFF. Full variable domain (remainder filled in from reference TRBV7-2 and TRBJ2-2): GAGVSQSPSNKVTEKGKDVELRCDPISGHTALYWYRQSLGQGLEFLIYFQGNSAPDKSGLPSDRFSAERTGGSVSTLTIQRTQQEDSAVYLCASSLGQGITGELFFGEGSRLTVL.

A remark on this clone: The same CDR3 is also encoded by other DNA sequences in this sample. This chain joins TRBV18 and TRBJ1-5, with a weak D call TRBD1 (5 bases). Trimming stripped 0 bases from V and 3 bases from J, with 6 bases between. CDR1 is KGHSH and CDR2 is LQKENI in the germline V gene. The CDR3 is 14 amino acids. The CDR3 here is CASSPPGPNQPQHF. The CDR3 DNA follows: TGTGCCAGCTCACCACCGGGACCCAATCAGCCCCAGCATTTT.

The J gene is TRBJ2-5, the V gene TRBV7-2, with 10 bases fitting TRBD1. The CDR3 covers 15 residues. V lost 5 bases, J lost 4 bases, and 7 bases stayed unmatched. The germline V gene encodes CDR1 SGHTA and CDR2 FQGNSA. The CDR3 is CASSGRTGGIETQYF. The CDR3 nucleotides are TGTGCCAGCAGCGGCAGGACAGGGGGGATAGAGACCCAGTACTTC.

The rearrangement joins TRBV2 to TRBJ2-5; 9 nucleotides line up with TRBD2. The CDR3 contains 16 residues. With 0 bases clipped from V and 4 bases from J, the junction kept 6 bases outside the gene matches. The germline CDR1 and CDR2 sequences are SNHLY and FYNNEI. The CDR3 DNA is TGTGCCAGCAGTGAAGCGCCGCGGGAGGGAGGAGAGACCCAGTACTTC. This translates into CASSEAPREGGETQYF. Drawing the rest from reference TRBV2 and TRBJ2-5, the complete variable domain is EPEVTQTPSHQVTQMGQEVILRCVPISNHLYFYWYRQILGQKVEFLVSFYNNEISEKSEIFDDQFSVERPDGSNFTLKIRSTKLEDSAMYFCASSEAPREGGETQYFGPGTRLLVL.

About this clone itself: The sample holds other DNA sequences that translate to the same CDR3. CDR3: CASSGQGAYEQYF. The CDR3 DNA follows: TGTGCCAGCTCCGGACAGGGGGCCTACGAGCAGTACTTC. The rearrangement links TRBV18 to TRBJ2-7; 10 nucleotides agree with TRBD1. The germline V gene encodes CDR1 KGHSH and CDR2 LQKENI. J gave up 2 bases and V 6 bases, and 1 base lay outside the gene matches. The CDR3 runs to 13 residues.

This chain joins TRBV5-8 and TRBJ2-1, with 12 bases aligning to TRBD2. V was pared by 6 bases and J by 4 bases, with 11 bases of the junction left unmatched. In germline, CDR1 is SGHTS, CDR2 YDEGEE. This CDR3 is built from 17 residues. The CDR3 protein is CASTIPRLAGAYNEQFF. In DNA form, the CDR3 reads TGTGCCAGCACCATACCCCGACTAGCGGGGGCATACAATGAGCAGTTCTTC.